This passage covers 29 T cell receptor beta chains from one sample sequenced in a study of CD8+ T cells in alopecia areata. Combined cutaneous lymph node cells underwent sorting by CD4, CD8alpha, NKG2D, NKG2ACE and additional markers. It was cDNA, reverse transcribed from extracted RNA, that served as the sequencing template. Assay used: immunoSEQ multiplex PCR; TCRdb lists only in-frame clones, some missing. There are about 270,000 clones in the sample, none observed a single time. Source material: CD4+ T cells sorted from a lymph node. All receptors come from a C3H/HeJ mouse with alopecia areata. MHC haplotype of the strain: H2-k.

Remarks on this clone: Germline and genes here are mouse. The read gets to within 4 residues of the CDR3 end, and the germline J gene fills in the rest. The chain recombines TRBV31 with TRBJ2-5; D possibly corresponds to TRBD1 (6 bases). Per the germline V gene, CDR1 is GKSSPN and CDR2 is SITVG. V was shortened by 3 bases and J by 2 bases, with 9 bases between the two germline ends. This CDR3 is 13 amino acids long. CDR3 DNA, as far as it was read: TGTGCCTGGAGATACAGGGTCCAAGAC. Encoded protein: CAWRYRVQD. The whole CDR3 reads CAWRYRVQDTQYF.

This clone came up a few times. Germline and genes: mouse. The read halts 4 residues ahead of the CDR3 end, with the missing end drawn from the germline J gene. The chain couples TRBV14 to TRBJ2-4, with D possibly being TRBD1 (5 bases). There are 11 residues in the CDR3. Germline CDR1 reads SGHDT; CDR2 reads FRDEAV. CDR3 DNA (partial): TGTGCCAGCAGCCCAGGGAAC. This translates into CASSPGN. The whole CDR3 reads CASSPGNTLYF.

This clone was seen only a few times. Gene labels here are mouse ones. The read terminates 4 residues before the CDR3 end, so the remaining end is supplied by the germline J gene. This chain connects TRBV5 to TRBJ2-2; a weak D match, TRBD2 (6 bases). The V gene lost 4 bases and the J gene lost 0 bases, with 9 bases spanning the gap. This CDR3 has 15 residues. Germline-derived CDR1 and CDR2 are LGHNA and YNLKQL (reference sequence). The covered CDR3 bases are TGTGCCAGCAGCCCCCGGGGGGCAAACACCGGG. It encodes CASSPRGANTG. The full-length CDR3 reads as CASSPRGANTGQLYF.

This clone has a handful of counts. The genes and germline here are from mouse. Sequencing ends 3 residues short of the CDR3 end; the germline J gene provides the rest. The chain carries TRBV31 and TRBJ1-6, with D possibly TRBD1 on 6 matching bases. TRBJ1-6 is identified as an open reading frame with a role that is uncertain. Trimming stripped 3 bases from V and 9 bases from J, with 9 bases between. CDR3 length equals 12 residues. Germline V gene lookup returns CDR1 GKSSPN and CDR2 SITVG. The sequenced part of the CDR3 DNA is TGTGCCTGGAGACTACAGGGTTCGCCC. This sequence encodes CAWRLQGSP. The whole CDR3 region reads CAWRLQGSPLYF.

As concerns this clone: Mouse gene names apply. The missing CDR3 end, 4 residues past where the read stops, is filled in from the germline J gene. The same CDR3 also results from other DNA sequences found in this sample. V and J are TRBV31 and TRBJ1-2; 8 positions match TRBD1. CDR3 length: 15 residues. CDR1 GKSSPN and CDR2 SITVG come from the germline V gene. V was clipped by 0 bases and J by 4 bases; unmatched bases: 7. The CDR3 sequence is CAWSLGQGAGSDYTF. The CDR3 DNA, read in part, is TGTGCCTGGAGTCTCGGTCAGGGGGCGGGCTCC. Together with reference TRBV31 and TRBJ1-2, the CDR3 gives the full variable domain: AQTIHQWPVAEIKAVGSPLSLGCTIKGKSSPNLYWYWQATGGTLQQLFYSITVGQVESVVQLNLSASRPKDDQFILSTEKLLLSHSGFYLCAWSLGQGAGSDYTFGSGTRLLVI.

Points on this clone: Being one base from a much bigger clone, this may be a read error. Here the gene names and germline are mouse. The CDR3 end falls 4 residues outside the read, so it is completed with the germline J gene. V and J are TRBV5 and TRBJ1-1; 10 bases line up with TRBD1. The CDR3 has 14 residues. The trim removed 5 bases at V and 0 bases at J, leaving 0 bases unmatched. Germline loops: CDR1 LGHNA, CDR2 YNLKQL (reference sequence). CDR3 DNA (partial): TGTGCCAGCAGCGGGACAGGGGCAAACACA. Protein product: CASSGTGANT. In full, the CDR3 reads CASSGTGANTEVFF.

This clone has more than one count but fewer than ten. Gene names and germline match the mouse. The sequence runs out 4 residues before the end of the CDR3; the remainder is reconstructed from the germline J gene. The chain employs TRBV13-2 and TRBJ2-5; 7 bases align to TRBD1. Germline loops: CDR1 NNHNN, CDR2 SYGAGS (reference sequence). The CDR3 extends over 14 amino acids. CDR3 DNA (partial): TGTGCCAGCGGTGATGCGGGACAGAGGGAC. The encoded protein is CASGDAGQRD. The entire CDR3 reads CASGDAGQRDTQYF.

As regards this clone: Gene names follow the mouse nomenclature. The DNA ends 4 residues before the CDR3 does, and the rest of the CDR3 is filled in from the germline J gene. The chain has TRBV5 and TRBJ2-2, with TRBD2 matching 11 bases. With 4 bases clipped from V and 0 bases from J, the junction kept 4 bases outside the gene matches. Germline V lookup: CDR1 LGHNA, CDR2 YNLKQL (reference sequence). The CDR3 length is 17 residues. The CDR3: CASSPDWGGSNTGQLYF. The sequenced CDR3 bases are TGTGCCAGCAGCCCCGACTGGGGGGGTTCAAACACCGGG.

This clone has more than one count but fewer than ten. Gene names are mouse gene names. Read coverage stops 4 residues before the CDR3 terminus; the germline J gene supplies the remainder. The chain employs TRBV29 and TRBJ2-1; unclear D gene. V was cut by 3 bases and J by 5 bases, with 11 bases left in between. The germline V gene encodes CDR1 MSHET and CDR2 SYDVDS. The CDR3 has 14 residues. Incomplete CDR3 DNA: TGTGCTAGCAGTTTTTCGGGTTGGGATGCT. It is translated as CASSFSGWDA. The full CDR3 reads CASSFSGWDAEQFF.

This clone came up a few times. The genes are named according to mouse. Sequencing ends 4 residues short of the CDR3 end; the germline J gene provides the rest. The V call is TRBV13-1, the J call TRBJ2-1, with TRBD2 matching 11 bases. The CDR3 sequence is 16 residues long. Per germline, CDR1 NSHNY and CDR2 SYGAGN. The sequenced CDR3 bases are TGTGCCAGCAGTGATGCCGACTGGGGGGGAAGGGCT. The encoded protein is CASSDADWGGRA. The entire CDR3 protein reads CASSDADWGGRAEQFF.

This clone has just a few counts. The genes and germline here are from mouse. The DNA read from the CDR3 is TGTGCCAGCAGCCAAGACACAGGGGGCGCAGAC. Amino acid sequence: CASSQDTGGAD. The whole CDR3 sequence reads CASSQDTGGADTQYF. The chain carries TRBV2 and TRBJ2-5; TRBD1 aligns across 9 bases. The read ends 4 residues shy of where the CDR3 ends; the end is completed using the germline J gene. The germline V gene has CDR1 LGHNA and CDR2 YSYQKL. The CDR3 runs 15 residues.

This clone has only a few counts. Mouse names are used for the genes. The read comes to an end 4 residues before the CDR3 does, leaving the germline J gene to fill in the end. Other nucleotide sequences in the sample specify the same CDR3. The J gene is TRBJ2-5, the V gene TRBV5, with TRBD1 matching 8 bases. This CDR3 spans 15 amino acids. The V gene's germline CDR1 is LGHNA and CDR2 YNLKQL (reference sequence). The trim removed 2 bases at V and 2 bases at J, leaving 3 bases unmatched. The CDR3 loop reads CASSQQTGGQDTQYF. The part of the CDR3 DNA that was read is TGTGCCAGCAGCCAACAAACAGGGGGCCAAGAC.

In regard to this clone: These gene names are mouse names. The CDR3 is cut off 4 residues early in the read; its end comes from the germline J gene. V usage is TRBV19 and J usage is TRBJ2-5; 11 bases line up with TRBD1. V gave up 2 bases and J gave up 3 bases; unmatched junction bases: 5. The CDR3 length is 16 residues. The germline gives CDR1 FNHDT, CDR2 SITEND (reference sequence). CDR3: CASSMTGTGGQDTQYF. The DNA read from the CDR3 is TGTGCCAGCAGTATGACCGGGACAGGGGGGCAAGAC. Filled out from reference TRBV19 and TRBJ2-5, the complete variable domain reads GGIITQTPKFLIGQEGQKLTLKCQQNFNHDTMYWYRQDSGKGLRLIYYSITENDLQKGDLSEGYDASREKKSSFSLTVTSAQKNEMAVFLCASSMTGTGGQDTQYFGPGTRLLVL.

As for this clone: Gene names are mouse gene names. The read is 4 residues too short to cover the CDR3 end, so that end is filled in from the germline J gene. This sample also contains other DNA sequences that code for the same CDR3. The V call is TRBV13-2, the J call TRBJ1-2; D is undetermined. Germline V gives CDR1 NNHNN, CDR2 SYGAGS (reference sequence). The V and J ends lost 0 bases and 3 bases respectively, with 6 bases between them. The CDR3 is 13 residues long. CDR3 region: CASGDARDSDYTF. The sequenced CDR3 bases are TGTGCCAGCGGTGATGCAAGGGACTCC.

About this clone: Gene names and germline refer to mouse. At the DNA level, this CDR3 is encoded by other sequences in the same sample as well. The CDR3 spells CASSRGYEQYF. CDR3 bases read: TGTGCCAGCTCCAGGGGCTAT. This chain connects TRBV19 to TRBJ2-7, with D possibly TRBD1 on 6 matching bases. From the germline J gene comes the end of the CDR3, since the read stops 4 residues before it. V was shortened by 7 bases and J by 3 bases, with 8 bases between the two germline ends. CDR3 length: 11 residues. Germline V gives CDR1 FNHDT, CDR2 SITEND (reference sequence).

Concerning this clone: Gene labels here are mouse ones. The observed sequence ends 4 residues before the CDR3 terminus, with the missing tail filled in from the germline J gene. This specimen includes other DNA sequences encoding the same CDR3. The rearrangement uses TRBV31 and TRBJ2-5; 7 bases line up with TRBD2. The J segment lost 3 bases and the V segment lost 0 bases, leaving 0 bases of the junction unmatched. The germline CDR1 and CDR2 sequences are GKSSPN and SITVG. This CDR3 contains 13 residues. This CDR3 is CAWSLWGQDTQYF. CDR3 bases read: TGTGCCTGGAGTCTCTGGGGGCAAGAC.

Regarding this clone: Genes here carry mouse names. The CDR3 end lies 4 residues beyond the end of the read and is filled in from the germline J gene. The same CDR3 also results from other DNA sequences found in this sample. The chain joins TRBV19 to TRBJ2-1, with D possibly matching TRBD1 (5 bases). This CDR3 is 13 amino acids long. V lost 7 bases and J lost 1, with 9 bases in between. The V gene's germline CDR1 is FNHDT and CDR2 SITEND (reference sequence). The DNA read from the CDR3 is TGTGCCAGCCGTCAGGGAAACTATGCT. It yields the protein CASRQGNYA. The whole CDR3 reads CASRQGNYAEQFF.

This clone has a count of ten or more. Any gene name here is a mouse gene name. The DNA ends 4 residues before the CDR3 does, and the rest of the CDR3 is filled in from the germline J gene. The genes are TRBV1 and TRBJ1-1; TRBD1 might be the D (6 bases). Trimming stripped 4 bases from V and 3 bases from J, with 15 bases between. CDR3 size: 15 residues. Germline V gene lookup returns CDR1 NSQYPW and CDR2 LRSPGD (reference sequence). The CDR3 DNA, read in part, is TGCACCTGCAGTGGCCTCAGGGGAAGGGACACA. It codes for CTCSGLRGRDT. The entire CDR3 reads CTCSGLRGRDTEVFF.

This clone appeared many times. Here the gene names and germline are mouse. The read comes to an end 4 residues before the CDR3 does, leaving the germline J gene to fill in the end. This specimen includes other DNA sequences encoding the same CDR3. V gene TRBV17 combines with J gene TRBJ1-1, with D unclear. Germline CDR1 reads MNHDT; CDR2 reads YYDKIL. With 0 bases removed from V and 3 bases from J, the gap between germline ends came to 8 bases. This CDR3 has 14 residues. The CDR3 reads CASSRDRRDTEVFF. The DNA read from the CDR3 is TGTGCTAGCAGTAGAGACAGGAGGGACACA. The full variable domain, with the rest looked up from reference TRBV17 and TRBJ1-1, is DTTVKQNPRYKLARVGKPVNLICSQTMNHDTMYWYQKKPNQAPKLLLFYYDKILNREADTFEKFQSSRPNNSFCSLYIGSAGLEYSAMYLCASSRDRRDTEVFFGKGTRLTVV.

On this clone itself: Gene names are the mouse ones. Sequencing ends 4 residues short of the CDR3 end; the germline J gene provides the rest. The genes are TRBV17 and TRBJ2-5, with 7 positions matching TRBD2. CDR1 MNHDT and CDR2 YYDKIL come from the germline V gene. With 0 bases clipped from V and 1 base from J, the junction kept 4 bases outside the gene matches. This CDR3 is built from 16 residues. Here the CDR3 reads CASSREAGGDQDTQYF. Partial CDR3 DNA: TGTGCTAGCAGTAGAGAGGCTGGGGGAGACCAAGAC.

This clone was found a few times. The gene names given are mouse names. The DNA ends 4 residues before the CDR3 does, and the rest of the CDR3 is filled in from the germline J gene. The same CDR3 arises from other DNA sequences in this sample as well. V gene TRBV1 combines with J gene TRBJ2-3; D is possibly TRBD2 (5 bases). V dropped 0 bases and J dropped 0 bases, with 7 bases sitting between them. Germline CDR1 NSQYPW, CDR2 LRSPGD (reference sequence). The CDR3 runs to 15 residues. This CDR3 reads CTCSADWASAETLYF. The sequenced CDR3 bases are TGCACCTGCAGTGCAGACTGGGCCAGTGCAGAA.

Remarks on this clone: Gene names denote mouse genes. Additional DNA sequences in this sample encode the identical CDR3. The CDR3 bases that were read are TGTGCCAGCAGTATCCAGAAAGAC. It encodes CASSIQKD. The entire CDR3 sequence reads CASSIQKDTQYF. This chain connects TRBV19 to TRBJ2-5, with D unclear. The DNA ends 4 residues before the CDR3 does, and the rest of the CDR3 is filled in from the germline J gene. Per the germline V gene, CDR1 is FNHDT and CDR2 is SITEND (reference sequence). The CDR3 runs to 12 residues.

On this clone: These gene names are mouse names. The read falls 4 residues short of the CDR3 end, and the missing part is taken from the germline J gene. This chain joins TRBV5 and TRBJ2-7; 10 positions match TRBD2. The CDR3 runs 15 residues. V trimming: 3 bases; J trimming: 0 bases; junction bases outside the gene matches: 2. CDR1 LGHNA and CDR2 YNLKQL come from the germline V gene (reference sequence). The part of the CDR3 DNA that was read is TGTGCCAGCAGCCAGAACTGGGGGGGCTCCTAT. Amino acid sequence: CASSQNWGGSY. The CDR3 in its entirety is CASSQNWGGSYEQYF.

Concerning this clone itself: The genes and germline here are from mouse. The observed sequence ends 4 residues before the CDR3 terminus, with the missing tail filled in from the germline J gene. J is TRBJ2-3 and V is TRBV31, with TRBD2 matching over 8 bases. V gave up 4 bases and J gave up 0 bases; unmatched junction bases: 3. There are 14 residues in the CDR3. Germline loops: CDR1 GKSSPN, CDR2 SITVG. The chain's CDR3 is CAWIWGASAETLYF. CDR3 DNA, as far as it was read: TGTGCCTGGATCTGGGGGGCTAGTGCAGAA.

This clone was observed a few times. Genes and germline come from the mouse. From the germline J gene comes the end of the CDR3, since the read stops 4 residues before it. The chain is built from TRBV1 and TRBJ1-2; 9 bases match TRBD1. Germline values: CDR1 NSQYPW, CDR2 LRSPGD (reference sequence). The CDR3 has 15 amino acids. V lost 1 base, J lost 2 bases, and 2 bases stayed unmatched. Here the CDR3 reads CTCSAVGQGNSDYTF. CDR3 bases read: TGCACCTGCAGTGCAGTGGGACAGGGTAACTCC.

In its sample, this clone was seen a few times. Mouse gene names and germline throughout. The CDR3 end lies 4 residues beyond the end of the read and is filled in from the germline J gene. The chain carries TRBV19 and TRBJ1-2, with TRBD1 matching over 12 bases. The germline gives CDR1 FNHDT, CDR2 SITEND (reference sequence). V shed 5 bases and J 3 bases; nucleotides not matched to a gene: 8. The length of the CDR3 is 16 residues. CDR3 bases read: TGTGCCAGCAGCACCGGGACAGGGGGCGAGGACTCC. Encoded protein: CASSTGTGGEDS. The whole CDR3 sequence reads CASSTGTGGEDSDYTF.

With regard to this clone: Gene names and germline refer to mouse. This chain's CDR3 is CASSITTVANTEVFF. The sequenced part of the CDR3 DNA is TGTGCCAGCAGTATAACCACAGTTGCAAACACA. The rearrangement joins TRBV19 to TRBJ1-1; D is unclear. The read stops 4 residues short of the end of the CDR3; the missing end is completed from the germline J gene. This CDR3 region has 15 residues. Trimming removed 1 base at V and 0 bases at J, with 10 bases between. Germline CDR1 reads FNHDT; CDR2 reads SITEND (reference sequence).

This clone was picked up a small number of times. The gene symbols are mouse symbols. The read comes to an end 4 residues before the CDR3 does, leaving the germline J gene to fill in the end. This CDR3 is also generated by other DNA sequences in the sample. This chain links TRBV14 with TRBJ2-7; D is ambiguous. There are 12 residues in the CDR3. The germline gives CDR1 SGHDT, CDR2 FRDEAV. The CDR3 loop is CASSPNRYEQYF. Partial CDR3 DNA: TGTGCCAGCAGTCCCAACAGATAT.

This clone was recorded a few times. Mouse names are used for the genes. The CDR3 sequence is CASSPLGAANTGQLYF. CDR3 DNA, as far as it was read: TGTGCCAGCAGCCCACTGGGGGCTGCAAACACCGGG. The chain employs TRBV5 and TRBJ2-2; TRBD2 agrees at 8 bases. The CDR3 goes on 4 residues after the read ends, and that part is filled in from the germline J gene. Germline V gives CDR1 LGHNA, CDR2 YNLKQL (reference sequence). CDR3 length equals 16 residues. The J segment lost 0 bases and the V segment lost 4 bases, leaving 4 bases of the junction unmatched.